The rows below give T cell receptor beta chains drawn from one sample of a study of T cell changes during pregnancy in multiple sclerosis. Only in-frame clones appear in the TCRdb table, and some are missing; sequencing was by immunoSEQ multiplex PCR. Of around 78,000 clones listed, 91% are singletons. Sequencing used peripheral blood, obtained in the third trimester of pregnancy. The source of these receptors is a female donor in good health, enrolled as a control in a pregnancy study. CDR3s include the opening cysteine and the closing phenylalanine or tryptophan. D genes are given only for firm matches. Not every row has a clone size; where given, it reads once, few, many or a size class.

TRBD1 TRBJ2-7 - TRBV18 CASRQGTYEQYF TGTGCCAGTCGACAGGGAACCTACGAGCAGTACTTC
TRBD1 TRBJ1-1 - TRBV27 CASSLNRGTEAFF TGTGCCAGCAGCTTGAACAGGGGCACTGAAGCTTTCTTT
TRBD1 TRBJ1-5 - TRBV2 CASSVQGGNQPQHF TGTGCCAGCAGTGTCCAGGGGGGCAATCAGCCCCAGCATTTT
TRBD1 TRBJ2-7 - TRBV6-5 CASSPGQGSSYEQYF TGTGCCAGCAGCCCTGGACAGGGGAGCTCCTACGAGCAGTACTTC
- TRBJ2-7 - TRBV29-1 CSVRGGGSSSYEQYF TGCAGCGTTAGGGGGGGAGGTTCGAGCTCCTACGAGCAGTACTTC
TRBD1 TRBJ1-6 once TRBV6-5 CASGGQGPYNSPLHF TGTGCCAGCGGGGGACAGGGGCCCTATAATTCACCCCTCCACTTT
- TRBJ2-5 - TRBV7-2 CASSRRDGSVTAQYF TGTGCCAGCAGCCGGCGGGACGGCTCTGTGACGGCCCAGTACTTC
- TRBJ2-6 - TRBV30 CAWSIGGSGANVLTF TGTGCCTGGAGTATAGGGGGCTCTGGGGCCAACGTCCTGACTTTC
TRBD1 TRBJ1-1 - TRBV5-1 CASSRDRGQNTEAFF TGCGCCAGCAGCCGGGACAGGGGGCAGAACACTGAAGCTTTCTTT
TRBD2 TRBJ2-1 - TRBV9 CASSVLAGVHNEQFF TGTGCCAGCAGCGTATTAGCGGGAGTCCACAATGAGCAGTTCTTC
- TRBJ1-1 - TRBV14 CASRRGEMNTEAFF TGTGCCAGCAGACGCGGGGAGATGAACACTGAAGCTTTCTTT
- TRBJ1-1 - TRBV5-1 CASRLQGMNTEAFF TGCGCCAGCCGACTTCAGGGGATGAACACTGAAGCTTTCTTT
TRBD1 TRBJ1-1 - TRBV20-1 CSARGDREAFF TGCAGTGCTAGGGGGGACAGGGAGGCTTTCTTT
- TRBJ1-6 - TRBV4-2 CASSRGLSILPLHF TGTGCCAGCAGCCGGGGACTGAGTATACTACCCCTCCACTTT
TRBD1 TRBJ1-1 - TRBV14 CASRPRGRMNTEAFF TGTGCCAGCAGGCCCAGGGGGCGGATGAACACTGAAGCTTTCTTT
TRBD2 TRBJ2-2 - TRBV5-1 CASSLQLVGLAGSGELFF TGCGCCAGCAGCTTGCAGCTAGTCGGACTAGCGGGGTCCGGGGAGCTGTTTTTT
- TRBJ1-5 - TRBV7-2 CASSWEGVVDQPQHF TGTGCCAGCAGCTGGGAAGGGGTCGTCGATCAGCCCCAGCATTTT
TRBD1 TRBJ1-5 - TRBV18 CASSPRTGYNQPQHF TGTGCCAGCTCACCTCGGACAGGCTACAATCAGCCCCAGCATTTT
- TRBJ1-1 - TRBV6-5 CASSYSRGRLAEAFF TGTGCCAGCAGTTACTCGAGAGGGAGGCTGGCTGAAGCTTTCTTT
- TRBJ1-2 - TRBV5-1 CASSSGAYGYTF TGCGCCAGCAGCTCAGGGGCCTATGGCTACACCTTC
- TRBJ2-5 once TRBV19 CASSMIRDRETQYF TGTGCCAGTAGTATGATCAGGGATCGAGAGACCCAGTACTTC
TRBD1 TRBJ1-3 once TRBV6-1 CAVGTGVGNTIYF TGTGCAGTAGGGACAGGGGTTGGAAACACCATATATTTT
- TRBJ2-7 - TRBV6-1 CASSAREPPGSYEQYF TGTGCCAGCAGTGCCCGGGAGCCCCCTGGCTCCTACGAGCAGTACTTC
- TRBJ2-7 - TRBV6-5 CASSYSNQGPYEQYF TGTGCCAGCAGTTACTCGAATCAGGGTCCCTACGAGCAGTACTTC
TRBD2 TRBJ2-7 - TRBV6-1 CASSGLSRGAYEQYF TGTGCCAGCAGTGGACTAAGCCGGGGGGCCTACGAGCAGTACTTC
- TRBJ1-1 - TRBV7-6 CASSPFIGGNTEAFF TGTGCCAGCAGCCCTTTTATCGGGGGGAACACTGAAGCTTTCTTT
- TRBJ1-6 - TRBV30 CAWSRQGNSPLHF TGTGCCTGGAGTAGGCAGGGGAATTCACCCCTCCACTTT
TRBD2 TRBJ2-3 - TRBV6-1 CASTRASGATDTQYF TGTGCCAGCACCAGAGCCAGCGGGGCGACAGATACGCAGTATTTT
- TRBJ2-7 - TRBV6-1 CASSESGGGSGQYF TGTGCCAGCAGTGAAAGTGGGGGGGGCTCCGGGCAGTACTTC
TRBD1 TRBJ1-2 - TRBV7-9 CASSFLDREVYGYTF TGTGCCAGCAGCTTCCTCGACAGGGAGGTCTATGGCTACACCTTC
TRBD2 TRBJ2-3 - TRBV28 CASSTPGLAGGLDTQYF TGTGCCAGCAGTACCCCGGGACTAGCGGGAGGGTTAGATACGCAGTATTTT
- TRBJ1-1 - TRBV6-5 CASRSNFEDTEAFF TGTGCCAGCAGAAGTAACTTTGAGGACACTGAAGCTTTCTTT
- TRBJ2-5 - TRBV2 CASSANLGAETQYF TGTGCCAGCAGTGCTAACCTGGGCGCTGAGACCCAGTACTTC
- TRBJ1-1 few TRBV6-6 CASFGKGYGTEAFF TGTGCCAGCTTCGGGAAAGGGTATGGCACTGAAGCTTTCTTT
- TRBJ1-2 few TRBV6-5 CASSYSWQGRGYGYTF TGTGCCAGCAGTTACTCGTGGCAGGGCCGCGGCTATGGCTACACCTTC
TRBD2 TRBJ2-1 - TRBV7-6 CASSPLPGTSGSHNEQFF TGTGCCAGCAGCCCCTTACCGGGGACTAGCGGGAGCCACAATGAGCAGTTCTTC
TRBD2 TRBJ2-5 - TRBV7-9 CASSLEVAGGKTQYF TGTGCCAGCAGCTTAGAGGTAGCGGGGGGGAAGACCCAGTACTTC
- TRBJ2-1 - TRBV9 CASSPQPGSYNEQFF TGTGCCAGCAGCCCCCAACCGGGATCTTACAATGAGCAGTTCTTC
- TRBJ1-2 - TRBV7-2 CASSVRDISNYGYTF TGTGCCAGCAGCGTGCGAGACATCTCTAACTATGGCTACACCTTC
- TRBJ1-5 - TRBV7-2 CASSLRGNQPQHF TGTGCCAGCAGCTTACGCGGGAATCAGCCCCAGCATTTT
- TRBJ1-6 - TRBV5-1 CASSLAQGSGFRNSPLHF TGCGCCAGCAGCTTGGCTCAGGGAAGTGGGTTTCGGAATTCACCCCTCCACTTT
- TRBJ1-1 once TRBV27 CASSLTGGNTEAFF TGTGCCAGCAGTCTTACGGGGGGGAACACTGAAGCTTTCTTT
- TRBJ1-1 - TRBV5-8 CASSLPAGTEAFF TGTGCCAGCAGCTTGCCGGCGGGAACTGAAGCTTTCTTT
- TRBJ2-2 - TRBV18 CASSPLSEGELFF TGTGCCAGCTCACCTCTCAGTGAAGGGGAGCTGTTTTTT
- TRBJ1-5 - TRBV6-5 CASRKTGFNQPQHF TGTGCCAGCAGAAAAACAGGGTTCAATCAGCCCCAGCATTTT
TRBD1 TRBJ2-2 - TRBV5-5 CASSSIQQTGWSGELFF TGTGCCAGCAGCTCCATACAACAGACAGGGTGGTCCGGGGAGCTGTTTTTT
TRBD1 TRBJ1-5 - TRBV30 CAWRGQANQPQHF TGTGCCTGGAGGGGACAGGCAAATCAGCCCCAGCATTTT
- TRBJ2-5 - TRBV6-1 CASSEAEGWETQYF TGTGCCAGCAGTGAAGCGGAGGGATGGGAGACCCAGTACTTC
TRBD1 TRBJ1-3 - TRBV5-6 CASSARGPPPGNTIYF TGTGCCAGCAGCGCCAGGGGGCCCCCACCTGGAAACACCATATATTTT